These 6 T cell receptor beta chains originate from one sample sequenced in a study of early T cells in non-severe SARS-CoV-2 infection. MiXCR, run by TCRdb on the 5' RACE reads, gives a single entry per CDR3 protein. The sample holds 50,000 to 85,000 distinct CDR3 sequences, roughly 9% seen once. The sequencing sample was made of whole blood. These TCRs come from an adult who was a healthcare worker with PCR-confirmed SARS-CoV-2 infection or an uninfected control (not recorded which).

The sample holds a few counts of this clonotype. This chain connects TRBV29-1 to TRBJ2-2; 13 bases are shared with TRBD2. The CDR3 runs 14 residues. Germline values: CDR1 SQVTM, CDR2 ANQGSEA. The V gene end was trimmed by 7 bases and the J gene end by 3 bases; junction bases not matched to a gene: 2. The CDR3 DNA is TGCAGCGCGACTAGCGGGAGGTACACCGGGGAGCTGTTTTTT. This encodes CSATSGRYTGELFF.

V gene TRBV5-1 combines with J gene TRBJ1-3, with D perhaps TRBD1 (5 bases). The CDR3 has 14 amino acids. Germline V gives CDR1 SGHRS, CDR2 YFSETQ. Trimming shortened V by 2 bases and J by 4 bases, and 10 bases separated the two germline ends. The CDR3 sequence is CASSFGTQGNTIYF. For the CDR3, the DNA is TGCGCCAGCAGCTTTGGGACTCAAGGAAACACCATATATTTT.

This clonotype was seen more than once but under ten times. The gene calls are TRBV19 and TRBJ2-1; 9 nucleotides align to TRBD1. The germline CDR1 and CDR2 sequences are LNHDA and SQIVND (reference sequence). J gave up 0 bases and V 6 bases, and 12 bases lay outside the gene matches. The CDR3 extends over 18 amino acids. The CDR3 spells CASRLGQGRPSSYNEQFF. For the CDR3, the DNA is TGTGCCAGTAGGCTGGGACAGGGTAGACCCAGCTCCTACAATGAGCAGTTCTTC.

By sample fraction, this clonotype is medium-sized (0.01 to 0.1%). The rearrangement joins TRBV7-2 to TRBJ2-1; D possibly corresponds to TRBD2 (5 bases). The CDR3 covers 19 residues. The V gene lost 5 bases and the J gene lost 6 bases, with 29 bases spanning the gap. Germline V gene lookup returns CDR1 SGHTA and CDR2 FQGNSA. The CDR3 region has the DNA TGTGCCAGCAGCCCCCAGATCATGGCGGACTGGTCCTACCGCAATGAGCAGTTCTTC. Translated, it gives CASSPQIMADWSYRNEQFF.

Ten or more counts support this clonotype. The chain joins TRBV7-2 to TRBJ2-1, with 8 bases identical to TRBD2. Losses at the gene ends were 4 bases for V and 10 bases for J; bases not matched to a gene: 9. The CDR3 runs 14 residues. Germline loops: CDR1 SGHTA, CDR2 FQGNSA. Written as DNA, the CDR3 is TGTGCCAGCAGCTCTCGCCATAGCGGGACCGAGCAGTTCTTC. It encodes CASSSRHSGTEQFF.

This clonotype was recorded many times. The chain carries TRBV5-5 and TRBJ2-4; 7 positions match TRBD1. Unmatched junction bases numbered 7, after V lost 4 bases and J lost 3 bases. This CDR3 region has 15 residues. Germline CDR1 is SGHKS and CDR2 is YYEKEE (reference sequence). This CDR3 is CASSGTAFGKNIQYF. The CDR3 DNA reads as TGTGCCAGCAGCGGGACAGCCTTCGGCAAAAACATTCAGTACTTC.